Below are 11 T cell receptor beta chains sequenced from a single sample in a study of breast tumors, draining lymph nodes, adjacent tissues. TCRdb reanalysed the multiplex PCR reads using MiXCR and keeps one entry per CDR3 protein. The table shows about 52,000 distinct CDR3 sequences, with around 45% occurring only once. Material: breast tumor tissue. The receptors come from a female donor with breast cancer. Some clones in this sample may be carry-over from other donors' samples.

This clonotype is categorized as medium-sized. The CDR3 carries no conserved terminal phenylalanine or tryptophan, so it likely arises from a read error. The limits of the CDR3 on the DNA are not certain, so only TCRdb's listed CDR3 is given. The chain couples TRBV7-2 to TRBJ1-2. The CDR3 spans 8 amino acids, including both terminal residues. Germline V gene data show CDR1 as SGHTA and CDR2 as FQGNSA. CDR3 loop: CASSLEFL.

In its sample, this clonotype was seen many times. V is TRBV19 and J is TRBJ2-7; D uncertain. The V gene's germline CDR1 is LNHDA and CDR2 SQIVND (reference sequence). The CDR3 runs to 13 residues. V was trimmed by 1 base and J by 1 base, leaving 5 bases between them. CDR3 region: CASSIVGSYEQYF. CDR3 bases: TGTGCCAGTAGTATAGTGGGGTCCTACGAGCAGTACTTC.

Points on this clonotype: A clone one base away is much larger, so this may be a read error. J is TRBJ1-1 and V is TRBV2; D is perhaps TRBD1 (5 bases). The CDR3 is made up of 13 amino acids. The V end was cut by 6 bases, the J end by 7 bases, with 15 bases between. Per the germline V gene, CDR1 is SNHLY and CDR2 is FYNNEI. The CDR3 loop reads CASRTEVGGEAFF. In DNA form, the CDR3 reads TGTGCCAGCAGGACTGAGGTGGGGGGTGAAGCTTTCTTT. The variable domain in full, with the rest retrieved from reference TRBV2 and TRBJ1-1, is EPEVTQTPSHQVTQMGQEVILRCVPISNHLYFYWYRQILGQKVEFLVSFYNNEISEKSEIFDDQFSVERPDGSNFTLKIRSTKLEDSAMYFCASRTEVGGEAFFGQGTRLTVV.

Ten or more counts support this clonotype. The chain uses TRBV7-2 and TRBJ2-2; TRBD1 might be the D (5 bases). Trimming took 4 bases from V and 4 from J, leaving 13 bases between them. This CDR3 is 15 amino acids long. Germline CDR1 and CDR2: SGHTA and FQGNSA. The CDR3 region is CASSSTLQVTGELFF. DNA for the CDR3: TGTGCCAGCAGCTCAACCTTACAGGTCACCGGGGAGCTGTTTTTT. The variable domain in full, with the rest retrieved from reference TRBV7-2 and TRBJ2-2, is GAGVSQSPSNKVTEKGKDVELRCDPISGHTALYWYRQSLGQGLEFLIYFQGNSAPDKSGLPSDRFSAERTGGSVSTLTIQRTQQEDSAVYLCASSSTLQVTGELFFGEGSRLTVL.

This clonotype was seen ten or more times. J is TRBJ2-1 and V is TRBV7-3, with 10 bases that match TRBD1. The ends lost 2 bases at V and 6 bases at J; junction bases unmatched: 13. The CDR3 spans 18 residues. Germline assignment: CDR1 SGHTA and CDR2 FQGTGA. The CDR3 here is CASSLVPGGTGVGNEQFF. CDR3 nucleotides: TGTGCCAGCAGCTTAGTTCCGGGTGGGACAGGGGTAGGCAATGAGCAGTTCTTC. The full variable domain, completed using reference TRBV7-3 and TRBJ2-1, is GAGVSQTPSNKVTEKGKYVELRCDPISGHTALYWYRQSLGQGPEFLIYFQGTGAADDSGLPNDRFFAVRPEGSVSTLKIQRTERGDSAVYLCASSLVPGGTGVGNEQFFGPGTRLTVL.

Of note for this clonotype: A much larger clone lies one base from this, so it may be a read error. The chain couples TRBV30 to TRBJ2-1; D is possibly TRBD1 (6 bases). The germline V gene has CDR1 GTSNPN and CDR2 SVGIG (reference sequence). The CDR3 runs 13 residues. V was clipped by 3 bases and J by 12 bases, with 18 bases between them. CDR3 amino acids: CAWSVGTSKGQFF. CDR3 DNA: TGTGCCTGGAGCGTTGGGACATCAAAAGGGCAGTTCTTC.

The gene calls are TRBV5-6 and TRBJ1-5, with D hard to call. The germline V gene has CDR1 SGHDT and CDR2 YYEEEE. Between the trimmed V and J ends, which lost 1 base and 5 bases, there was a span of 10 bases. The length of the CDR3 is 14 residues. The CDR3 is CASSLPGIDQPQHF. CDR3 bases: TGTGCCAGCAGCTTGCCGGGCATAGATCAGCCCCAGCATTTT.

The J gene is TRBJ2-5, the V gene TRBV19, with 8 bases fitting TRBD1. V was pared by 5 bases and J by 6 bases, with 5 bases of the junction left unmatched. Per the germline V gene, CDR1 is LNHDA and CDR2 is SQIVND (reference sequence). The CDR3 is 13 amino acids. The CDR3 DNA reads as TGTGCCAGTAGTCCGAGACAGGGGAAGACCCAGTACTTC. Its translation: CASSPRQGKTQYF.

The chain uses TRBV24-1 and TRBJ1-5; D is undetermined. The CDR3 spans 16 residues. Germline assignment: CDR1 KGHDR and CDR2 SFDVKD. The V end lost 5 bases, the J end lost 4 bases, and 17 bases lay between the germline ends. The CDR3 bases are TGTGCCACCAGTGCTAGAGGCAGCCAGAGGAATCAGCCCCAGCATTTT. Amino acid sequence: CATSARGSQRNQPQHF.

Many counts were recorded for this clonotype. This chain links TRBV12-3 or TRBV12-4 with TRBJ2-7; possibly TRBD2 for D (5 bases). This CDR3 comprises 13 residues. Trimming stripped 3 bases from V and 4 bases from J, with 10 bases between. DNA for the CDR3: TGTGCCAGCAGTTTCGCTCGGGGTTACGAGCAGTACTTC. The encoded protein is CASSFARGYEQYF.

With respect to this clonotype: A much bigger clone sits one base away, suggesting this may be a read error. The V gene is TRBV19, the J gene TRBJ2-1; a possible D gene is TRBD2 (6 bases). The CDR3 has 14 amino acids. The germline V gene has CDR1 LNHDA and CDR2 SQIVND (reference sequence). V was clipped by 8 bases and J by 4 bases, with 15 bases between them. The CDR3 DNA sequence: TGTGCCAGTGGTCCGACGGGAGTATACAATGAGCAGTTCTTC. Translating it yields CASGPTGVYNEQFF.